This T cell receptor beta chain was captured in a study of blood T cell repertoires in COVID-19. Overall study context: Acute and convalescent COVID-19 specimens originated in the United States, Italy and Spain. PBMCs, B-cell-depleted T cells, or T cells were the source of the cDNA or gDNA that made up the material.

The CDR3 runs to 14 residues. The V gene's germline CDR1 is SQVTM and CDR2 ANQGSEA. Seattle patients were enrolled during active infection and followed longitudinally. As to this clone: At one end, the junction sequence differs from germline, possibly due to a read error. Additional DNA sequences in this sample encode the identical CDR3.

Original analysis: Amplification with reference gene primers provided the estimates of nucleated cell counts. TCRdb's table, derived via immunoSEQ multiplex PCR, lists solely in-frame clones and lacks some. The V and J calls and clone size are taken from that table; D and trimming were inferred from the DNA. The sample carries over 100,000 clones, roughly 86% recorded once. The sequence came from a woman aged 70 to 79 with COVID-19, enrolled during active disease. The chain carries TRBV29-1 and TRBJ2-5; 8 bases align to TRBD2. Sequences were obtained from peripheral blood. The CDR3 coding sequence is TGCCGCGTGGGGGGCCCGGGGGGGGCCGAGACCCAGTACTTC. This gives the protein CRVGGPGGAETQYF.